This T cell receptor beta chain came from a study of blood T cells in healthy people across ages. This clonotype has just a few counts. Combining a sample-barcoded 5' primer with a J-beta primer mix, a second PCR ran for roughly 7 to 12 cycles. From the 5' RACE reads, TCRdb called clonotypes with MiXCR, one entry per CDR3 protein. Of some 710,000 distinct CDR3 sequences in the sample, roughly 20% were seen once. Germline-derived CDR1 and CDR2 are DFQATT and SNEGSKA (reference sequence). The V segment lost 5 bases and the J segment 4 bases; nucleotides outside the gene matches: 0. The CDR3 extends over 12 amino acids.

The chain combines TRBV20-1 with TRBJ2-3; TRBD2 aligns across 10 bases. The source is a man in his 70s in good health. Sample: blood. The DNA for the CDR3 is TGCAGTGCTGGACTAGCGGCAGATACGCAGTATTTT. Translating it yields CSAGLAADTQYF.